A single T cell receptor beta chain is shown here with its context. Its antigen is not known. This CDR3 has 16 residues. After removal of 1 base from V and 6 bases from J, the junction contained 9 bases not matched to a gene. Germline assignment: CDR1 SGHDT and CDR2 YYEEEE. Measured with immunoSEQ multiplex PCR; TCRdb has only the in-frame clones, and not every one. The repertoire holds roughly 100,000 clones, with roughly 89% as singletons. Time point indicated: cycle 4 day 1 (C4D1), after less than 7 weeks of nivolumab. Each patient's relapse followed autologous stem cell transplantation, and brentuximab vedotin exposure varied. This sample was included in a study of PD-1 blockade in classical Hodgkin lymphoma. Study-wide points: While CD8+ TCR diversity did not rise significantly by C4D1, CD4+ TCR diversity did. The causes of the repertoire differences, possibly disease activity or prior therapy, remain undefined.

The genes are TRBV5-6 and TRBJ1-5; 8 nucleotides align to TRBD1. The receptor's source is a human donor with classical Hodgkin lymphoma. The source material was peripheral blood mononuclear cells (PBMCs), sampled before the fourth cycle of nivolumab. CDR3 nucleotides: TGTGCCAGCAGCTTGTTCGCACAGGGGGTGTTTCAGCCCCAGCATTTT. Its protein is CASSLFAQGVFQPQHF. The complete variable domain, with remaining parts taken from reference TRBV5-6 and TRBJ1-5, reads DAGVTQSPTHLIKTRGQQVTLRCSPKSGHDTVSWYQQALGQGPQFIFQYYEEEERQRGNFPDRFSGHQFPNYSSELNVNALLLGDSALYLCASSLFAQGVFQPQHFGDGTRLSIL.